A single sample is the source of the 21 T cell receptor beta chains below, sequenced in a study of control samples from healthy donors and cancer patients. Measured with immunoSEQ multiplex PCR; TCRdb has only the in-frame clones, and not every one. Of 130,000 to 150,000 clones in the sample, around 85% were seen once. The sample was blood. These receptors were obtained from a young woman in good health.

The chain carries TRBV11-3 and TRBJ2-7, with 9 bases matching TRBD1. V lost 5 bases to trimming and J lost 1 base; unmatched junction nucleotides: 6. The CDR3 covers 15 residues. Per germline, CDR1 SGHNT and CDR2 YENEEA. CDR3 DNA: TGTGCCAGCAGCCCCAGACAGGGGGAATCCTACGAGCAGTACTTC. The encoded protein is CASSPRQGESYEQYF.

CDR3 residues: CASSLGQGADTQYF. As DNA, the CDR3 is TGTGCCAGCAGCCTCGGACAGGGGGCAGATACGCAGTATTTT. The chain has TRBV6-2 or TRBV6-3 and TRBJ2-3; 10 bases map to TRBD1. Germline loops: CDR1 MNHEY, CDR2 SVGEGT. The CDR3 consists of 14 residues. The junction had 4 bases not matched to a gene; V was cut back by 6 bases and J by 4 bases.

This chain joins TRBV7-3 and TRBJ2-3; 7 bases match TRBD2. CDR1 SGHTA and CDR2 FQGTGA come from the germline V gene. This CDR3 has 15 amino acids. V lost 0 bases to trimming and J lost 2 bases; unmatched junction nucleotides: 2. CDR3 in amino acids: CASSLTLAATDTQYF. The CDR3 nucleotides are TGTGCCAGCAGCTTAACTCTAGCGGCCACAGATACGCAGTATTTT.

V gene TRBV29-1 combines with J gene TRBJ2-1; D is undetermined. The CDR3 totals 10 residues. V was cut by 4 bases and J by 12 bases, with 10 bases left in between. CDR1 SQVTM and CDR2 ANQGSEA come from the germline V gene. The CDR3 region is CSVVLVGQFF. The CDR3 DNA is TGCAGCGTTGTTTTAGTAGGGCAGTTCTTC.

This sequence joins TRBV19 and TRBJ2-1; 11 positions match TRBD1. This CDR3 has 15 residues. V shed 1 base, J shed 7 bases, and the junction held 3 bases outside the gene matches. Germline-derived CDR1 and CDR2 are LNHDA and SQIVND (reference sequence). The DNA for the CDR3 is TGTGCCAGTAGTATAGTCGGACAGGGGGCAAATGAGCAGTTCTTC. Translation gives CASSIVGQGANEQFF.

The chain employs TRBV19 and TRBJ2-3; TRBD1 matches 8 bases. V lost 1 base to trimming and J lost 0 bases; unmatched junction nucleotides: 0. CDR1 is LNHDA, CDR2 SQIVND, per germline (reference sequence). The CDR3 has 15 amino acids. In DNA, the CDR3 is TGTGCCAGTAGTATAGGGACAGGGAGCACAGATACGCAGTATTTT. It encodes CASSIGTGSTDTQYF. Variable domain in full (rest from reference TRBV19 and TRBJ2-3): DGGITQSPKYLFRKEGQNVTLSCEQNLNHDAMYWYRQDPGQGLRLIYYSQIVNDFQKGDIAEGYSVSREKKESFPLTVTSAQKNPTAFYLCASSIGTGSTDTQYFGPGTRLTVL.

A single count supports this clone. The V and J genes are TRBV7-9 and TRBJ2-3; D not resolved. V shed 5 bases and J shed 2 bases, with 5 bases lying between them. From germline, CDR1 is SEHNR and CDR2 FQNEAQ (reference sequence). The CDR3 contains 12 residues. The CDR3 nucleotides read TGTGCCAGCAGCCACGTCACAGATACGCAGTATTTT. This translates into CASSHVTDTQYF.

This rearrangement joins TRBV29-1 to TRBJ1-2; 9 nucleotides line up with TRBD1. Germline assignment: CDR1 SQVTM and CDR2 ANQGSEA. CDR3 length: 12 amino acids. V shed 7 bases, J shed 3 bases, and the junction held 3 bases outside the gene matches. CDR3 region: CSAGQGDYGYTF. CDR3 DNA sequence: TGCAGCGCGGGACAGGGAGACTATGGCTACACCTTC.

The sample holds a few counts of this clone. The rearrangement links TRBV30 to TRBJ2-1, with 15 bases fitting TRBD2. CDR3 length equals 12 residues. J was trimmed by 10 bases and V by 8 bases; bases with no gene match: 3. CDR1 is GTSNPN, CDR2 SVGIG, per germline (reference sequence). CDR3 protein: CARTSGRDEQFF. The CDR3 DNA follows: TGTGCCCGGACTAGCGGGAGGGACGAGCAGTTCTTC.

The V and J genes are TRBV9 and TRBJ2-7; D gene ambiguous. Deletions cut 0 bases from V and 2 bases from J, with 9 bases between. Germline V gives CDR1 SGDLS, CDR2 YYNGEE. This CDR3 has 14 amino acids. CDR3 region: CASSVDFQAYEQYF. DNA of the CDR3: TGTGCCAGCAGCGTAGACTTCCAGGCCTACGAGCAGTACTTC.

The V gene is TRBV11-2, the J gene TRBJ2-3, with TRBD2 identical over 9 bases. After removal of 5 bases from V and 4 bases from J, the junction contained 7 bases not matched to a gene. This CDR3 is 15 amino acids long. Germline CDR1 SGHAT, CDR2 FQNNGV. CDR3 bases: TGTGCCAGCAGCCTGCGGGAGGGCGGGGCAGATACGCAGTATTTT. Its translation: CASSLREGGADTQYF.

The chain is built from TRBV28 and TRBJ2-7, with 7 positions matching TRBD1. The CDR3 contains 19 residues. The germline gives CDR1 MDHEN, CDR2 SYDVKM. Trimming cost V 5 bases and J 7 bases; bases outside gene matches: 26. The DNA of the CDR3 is TGTGCCAGCAGTCCGATGGCGACAGGGAAAGGAGGTACGAAGACTGAGCAGTACTTC. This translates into CASSPMATGKGGTKTEQYF.

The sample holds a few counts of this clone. CDR3 region: CASSYSTGNPYEQYF. CDR3 DNA: TGTGCCAGCAGTTACTCGACAGGGAACCCCTACGAGCAGTACTTC. This chain uses TRBV6-6 with TRBJ2-7; 7 bases agree with TRBD1. The junction had 4 bases not matched to a gene; V was cut back by 0 bases and J by 2 bases. The CDR3 length is 15 residues. CDR1 is MNHNY and CDR2 is SVGAGI in the germline V gene (reference sequence).

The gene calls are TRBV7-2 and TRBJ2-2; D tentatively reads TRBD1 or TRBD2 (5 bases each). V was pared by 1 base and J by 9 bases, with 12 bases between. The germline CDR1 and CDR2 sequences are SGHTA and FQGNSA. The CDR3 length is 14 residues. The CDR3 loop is CASSLGGPIRELFF. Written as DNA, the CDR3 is TGTGCCAGCAGCTTAGGGGGACCTATCAGGGAGCTGTTTTTT.

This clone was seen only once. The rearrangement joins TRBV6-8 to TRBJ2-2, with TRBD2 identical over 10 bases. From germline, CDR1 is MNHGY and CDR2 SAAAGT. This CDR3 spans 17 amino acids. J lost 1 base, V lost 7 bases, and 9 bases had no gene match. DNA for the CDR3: TGTGCCAGCAACTCTAGCGGGAGCAGGGAGAACACCGGGGAGCTGTTTTTT. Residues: CASNSSGSRENTGELFF.

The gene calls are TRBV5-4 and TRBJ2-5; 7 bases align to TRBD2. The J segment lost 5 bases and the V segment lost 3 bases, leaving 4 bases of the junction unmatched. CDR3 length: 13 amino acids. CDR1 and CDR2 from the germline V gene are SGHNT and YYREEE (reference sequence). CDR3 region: CASSSTSYETQYF. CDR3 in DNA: TGTGCCAGCAGCTCGACTAGCTATGAGACCCAGTACTTC.

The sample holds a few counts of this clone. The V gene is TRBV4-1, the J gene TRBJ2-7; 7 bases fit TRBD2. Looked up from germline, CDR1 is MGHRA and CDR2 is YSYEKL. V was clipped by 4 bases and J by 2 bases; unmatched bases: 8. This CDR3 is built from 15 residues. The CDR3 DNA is TGCGCCAGCAGCCCCCAGGGAGGGAGGACCTACGAGCAGTACTTC. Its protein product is CASSPQGGRTYEQYF.

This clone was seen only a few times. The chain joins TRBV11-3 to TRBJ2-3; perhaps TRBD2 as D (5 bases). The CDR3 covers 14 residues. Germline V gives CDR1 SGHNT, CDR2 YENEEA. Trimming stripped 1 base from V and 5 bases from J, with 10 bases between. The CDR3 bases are TGTGCCAGCAGCTTAGGCGGACTGCGAGATACGCAGTATTTT. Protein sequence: CASSLGGLRDTQYF.

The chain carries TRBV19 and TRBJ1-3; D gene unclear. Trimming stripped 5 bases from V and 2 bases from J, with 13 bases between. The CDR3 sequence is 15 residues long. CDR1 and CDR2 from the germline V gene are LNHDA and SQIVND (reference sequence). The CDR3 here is CASSGMWGTGNTIYF. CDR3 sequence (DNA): TGTGCCAGTAGTGGAATGTGGGGAACTGGAAACACCATATATTTT.

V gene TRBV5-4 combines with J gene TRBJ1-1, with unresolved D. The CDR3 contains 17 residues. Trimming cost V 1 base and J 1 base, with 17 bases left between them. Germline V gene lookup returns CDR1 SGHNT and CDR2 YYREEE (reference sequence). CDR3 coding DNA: TGTGCCAGCAGCTTGTTTAGCGGTAGACTGCGGAACACTGAAGCTTTCTTT. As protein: CASSLFSGRLRNTEAFF.

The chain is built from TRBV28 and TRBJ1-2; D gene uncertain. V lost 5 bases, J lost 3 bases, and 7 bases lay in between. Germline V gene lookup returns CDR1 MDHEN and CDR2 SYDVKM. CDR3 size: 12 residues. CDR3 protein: CASSLRYYGYTF. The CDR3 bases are TGTGCCAGCAGTCTTAGGTACTATGGCTACACCTTC.